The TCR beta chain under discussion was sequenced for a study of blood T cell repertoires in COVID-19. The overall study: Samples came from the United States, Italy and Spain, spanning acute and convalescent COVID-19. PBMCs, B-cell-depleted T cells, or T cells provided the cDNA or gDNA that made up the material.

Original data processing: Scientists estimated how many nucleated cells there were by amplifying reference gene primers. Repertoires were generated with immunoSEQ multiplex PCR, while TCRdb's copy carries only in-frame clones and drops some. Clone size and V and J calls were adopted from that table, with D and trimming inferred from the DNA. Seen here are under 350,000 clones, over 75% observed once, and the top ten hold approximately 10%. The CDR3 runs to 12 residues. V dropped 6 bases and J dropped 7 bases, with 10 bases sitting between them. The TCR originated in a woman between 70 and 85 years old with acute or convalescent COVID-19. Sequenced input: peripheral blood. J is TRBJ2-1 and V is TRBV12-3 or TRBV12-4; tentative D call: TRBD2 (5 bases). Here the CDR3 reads CASRPRGNEQFF. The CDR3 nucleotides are TGTGCCAGCAGACCCCGGGGAAATGAGCAGTTCTTC.